Reported below is one T cell receptor (beta chain). This sample stems from a study of cytomegalovirus exposure and HLA in healthy donors. Primers: 60 Vbeta forward and 13 Jbeta reverse. The assay was immunoSEQ multiplex PCR, and TCRdb's table has in-frame clones only and misses some. Among 200,000 to 250,000 clones listed, roughly 87% were seen once. The origin of this receptor is a woman aged 40 to 50 in good health and CMV-seropositive. Sequencing was performed on PBMCs.

Here the CDR3 DNA reads TGCGCCAGCGGGGACAAAACCTACGAGCAGTACTTC. Translated, it gives CASGDKTYEQYF. The chain has TRBV10-2 and TRBJ2-7; tentatively, D is TRBD1 (6 bases). The germline V and J ends were trimmed by 8 bases and 2 bases, with 10 bases remaining between them. CDR3 length equals 12 residues. The V gene's germline CDR1 is WSHSY and CDR2 SAAADI.